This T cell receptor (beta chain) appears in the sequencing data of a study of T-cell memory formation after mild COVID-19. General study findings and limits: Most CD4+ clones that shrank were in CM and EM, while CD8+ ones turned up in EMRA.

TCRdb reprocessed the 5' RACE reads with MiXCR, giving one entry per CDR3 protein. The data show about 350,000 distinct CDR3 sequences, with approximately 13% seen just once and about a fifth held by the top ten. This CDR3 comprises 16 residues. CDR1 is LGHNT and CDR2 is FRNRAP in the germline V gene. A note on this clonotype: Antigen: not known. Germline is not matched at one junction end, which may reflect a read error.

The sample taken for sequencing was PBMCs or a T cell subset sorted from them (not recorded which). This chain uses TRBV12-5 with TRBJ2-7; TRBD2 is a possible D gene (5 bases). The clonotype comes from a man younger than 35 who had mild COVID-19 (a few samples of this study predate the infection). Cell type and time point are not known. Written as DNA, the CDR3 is TGTGCTAGTGGCCCCGGCGGGCCCCGAAGGCTCAACGATCAGTACTTC. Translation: CASGPGGPRRLNDQYF.